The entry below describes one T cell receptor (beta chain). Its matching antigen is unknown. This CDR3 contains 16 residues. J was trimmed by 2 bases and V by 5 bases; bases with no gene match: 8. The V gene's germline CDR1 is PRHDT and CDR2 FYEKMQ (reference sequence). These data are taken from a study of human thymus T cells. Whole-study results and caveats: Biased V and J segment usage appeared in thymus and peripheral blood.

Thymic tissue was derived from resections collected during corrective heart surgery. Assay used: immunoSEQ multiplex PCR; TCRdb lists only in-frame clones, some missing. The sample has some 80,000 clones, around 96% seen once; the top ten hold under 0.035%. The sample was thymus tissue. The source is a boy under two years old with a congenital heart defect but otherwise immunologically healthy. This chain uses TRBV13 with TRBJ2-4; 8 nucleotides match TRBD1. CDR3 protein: CASSPSQGGPKNIQYF. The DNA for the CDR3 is TGTGCCAGCAGCCCTTCACAGGGGGGCCCCAAAAACATTCAGTACTTC.